The clone carrying this T cell receptor beta chain appeared a single time. RNA was extracted from bulk tissue without any cell sorting. These data belong to a study of tumor and adjacent non-tumor tissue in lung cancer. As for the study in general: Aged roughly 30 to 76 years, patients included 10 men and a few women with stage I to III disease.

V shed 6 bases and J 8 bases; nucleotides not matched to a gene: 10. The CDR3 extends over 15 amino acids. CDR1 is DFQATT, CDR2 SNEGSKA, per germline (reference sequence). The library came from three nested PCR rounds adapted from ARM-PCR protocols. TCRdb reprocessed the multiplex PCR reads via MiXCR and lists one record per CDR3 protein. Seen here are 60,000 to 85,000 distinct CDR3 sequences, around 75% observed once, and the top ten hold about 14%. The chain has TRBV20-1 and TRBJ2-3, with 14 bases matching TRBD2. This receptor was identified in a woman aged 50 to 65 with non-small cell lung cancer. Sequencing was performed on lung tumor tissue. DNA of the CDR3: TGCAGTGCCCCCGGGACTAGCGGGAGTCTGTGTACGCAGTATTTT. This translates into CSAPGTSGSLCTQYF.